The clone carrying this T cell receptor (beta chain) was detected only a few times. Its antigen is not identified. The sample is drawn from a study of T-cell memory formation after mild COVID-19. Study observations and caveats: A second wave of clones peaked on day 37, and their SARS-CoV-2 specificity went unconfirmed. The study found balanced CD4/CD8 in clones contracting day 15 to 85 and a CD4+ lean in later expanders.

V shed 5 bases and J shed 1 base, with 9 bases lying between them. The V gene's germline CDR1 is LNHDA and CDR2 SQIVND (reference sequence). The CDR3 covers 15 residues. TCRdb passed the 5' RACE reads through MiXCR, listing each CDR3 protein once. The repertoire holds approximately 210,000 distinct CDR3 sequences, 18% seen once, with roughly 2.3% in the top ten. The material sequenced was PBMCs or a T cell subset sorted from them (not recorded which). The rearrangement joins TRBV19 to TRBJ2-6; TRBD1 is a possible D gene (5 bases). This TCR was sampled from an adult woman who had mild COVID-19 (a few samples of this study predate the infection). Cell type and time point are not known. CDR3 DNA: TGTGCCAGTAGTCACGGACAATCTGGGGCCAACGTCCTGACTTTC. As protein: CASSHGQSGANVLTF.